Shown below are 26 T cell receptor beta chains from a single sample sequenced in a study of CXCR3-negative and CXCR3-positive naive CD8 T cells (dated by TCRdb to about 2019). Sequencing was performed on a NextSeq 550. The Human TCR Profiling Kit (MiLaboratory) was used to make UMI-labeled 5' RACE TRB cDNA libraries. Through TCRdb reprocessing, the reads give one entry per CDR3 protein sequence; DNA is omitted. The table of this sample itemizes over 100,000 distinct CDR3 sequences. The leading ten clones occupy 0.45% to 0.55% of the sample. The sample taken for sequencing was naive CXCR3- CD8+ T cells from blood. The cell subset or site label corresponds to: CD45RO-CCR7+CD27+CD95- naive CD8+ T cells lacking CXCR3 (TNR3-). The source of these receptors is a human donor in good health. Some clones in this sample may be carry-over from other donors' samples.

The rearrangement uses TRBV2 and TRBJ2-3; TCRdb names TRBD1, which stays unverified in the absence of DNA. Germline CDR1 and CDR2: SNHLY and FYNNEI. This CDR3 is built from 12 residues. The CDR3 reads CASSPQGDTQYF.

This chain connects TRBV20-1 to TRBJ2-1; TCRdb gives TRBD2 as the D gene, but with no DNA this cannot be confirmed. The CDR3 covers 16 residues. Germline-derived CDR1 and CDR2 are DFQATT and SNEGSKA (reference sequence). This CDR3 is CSARSLLAGGGDEQFF.

The chain couples TRBV15 to TRBJ2-3; TCRdb picks TRBD2, but there is no DNA to check that call. Germline CDR1 and CDR2: LNHNV and YYDKDF (reference sequence). The CDR3 has 15 amino acids. This chain's CDR3 is CATSRDRALTDTQYF.

The rearrangement links TRBV29-1 to TRBJ2-7; TCRdb reports TRBD2, a call that lacks DNA to check it against. Per germline, CDR1 SQVTM and CDR2 ANQGSEA. The length of the CDR3 is 13 residues. This chain's CDR3 is CSVELAVSYEQYF.

This chain uses TRBV7-8 with TRBJ2-3; TCRdb gives TRBD2 as the D gene, but with no DNA this cannot be confirmed. The CDR3 loop spans 21 amino acids. Germline V gene lookup returns CDR1 SGHVS and CDR2 FQNEAQ. This CDR3 is CASSLALIISIAGGNTDTQYF. The full variable domain, rest sourced from reference TRBV7-8 and TRBJ2-3, is GAGVSQSPRYKVAKRGQDVALRCDPISGHVSLFWYQQALGQGPEFLTYFQNEAQLDKSGLPSDRFFAERPEGSVSTLKIQRTQQEDSAVYLCASSLALIISIAGGNTDTQYFGPGTRLTVL.

V is TRBV2 and J is TRBJ2-2. Germline-derived CDR1 and CDR2 are SNHLY and FYNNEI. The CDR3 has 14 residues. The CDR3 sequence: CASSGSGNTGELFF.

J is TRBJ2-7 and V is TRBV4-2; TCRdb's D gene call, TRBD1, goes unchecked for lack of DNA. Germline lookup yields CDR1 LGHNA and CDR2 YNFKEQ. This CDR3 has 13 amino acids. The CDR3 here is CASSRNRGDEQYF.

V is TRBV4-1 and J is TRBJ2-7. This CDR3 has 15 amino acids. Germline V gene lookup returns CDR1 MGHRA and CDR2 YSYEKL. The chain's CDR3 is CASSLEGGLAFEQYF.

The chain combines TRBV28 with TRBJ2-7; checking the TCRdb D call of TRBD1 is not possible without DNA. The length of the CDR3 is 16 residues. Germline assignment: CDR1 MDHEN and CDR2 SYDVKM. CDR3 residues: CASSLSGGGLFYEQYF. The full variable domain, with the rest looked up from reference TRBV28 and TRBJ2-7, is DVKVTQSSRYLVKRTGEKVFLECVQDMDHENMFWYRQDPGLGLRLIYFSYDVKMKEKGDIPEGYSVSREKKERFSLILESASTNQTSMYLCASSLSGGGLFYEQYFGPGTRLTVT.

The rearrangement joins TRBV11-2 to TRBJ2-1; TCRdb names TRBD1, which stays unverified in the absence of DNA. Germline V CDR1 and CDR2: SGHAT, FQNNGV. There are 14 residues in the CDR3. CDR3 protein: CASSRGASYNEQFF.

This chain's CDR3 is CSARLGQINTEAFF. V is TRBV20-1 and J is TRBJ1-1; the TRBD1 assignment by TCRdb is unverifiable without DNA. CDR1 and CDR2 (germline): DFQATT, SNEGSKA (reference sequence). The CDR3 is 14 amino acids.

The genes are TRBV7-9 and TRBJ1-2. The CDR3 has 16 residues. Germline-derived CDR1 and CDR2 are SEHNR and FQNEAQ (reference sequence). The CDR3 here is CASRLISGELFYGYTF. Variable domain in full (rest from reference TRBV7-9 and TRBJ1-2): DTGVSQNPRHKITKRGQNVTFRCDPISEHNRLYWYRQTLGQGPEFLTYFQNEAQLEKSRLLSDRFSAERPKGSFSTLEIQRTEQGDSAMYLCASRLISGELFYGYTFGSGTRLTVV.

CDR3 in amino acids: CASSPPQGMNTEAFF. The chain carries TRBV18 and TRBJ1-1; the TCRdb call, TRBD1, lacks DNA for checking. This CDR3 contains 15 residues. Germline CDR1 reads KGHSH; CDR2 reads LQKENI.

J is TRBJ2-1 and V is TRBV4-2; TCRdb proposes TRBD2, but this gene call is untestable without DNA. Germline CDR1 is LGHNA and CDR2 is YNFKEQ. The length of the CDR3 is 14 residues. The CDR3 protein is CASSQVGGGNEQFF.

The rearrangement links TRBV7-6 to TRBJ2-7; TCRdb's assignment of TRBD1 cannot be checked, as there is no DNA. Germline loops: CDR1 SGHVS, CDR2 FNYEAQ. The CDR3 extends over 13 amino acids. CDR3 residues: CASSLATLGEQYF. Full variable domain (rest looked up from reference TRBV7-6 and TRBJ2-7): GAGVSQSPRYKVTKRGQDVALRCDPISGHVSLYWYRQALGQGPEFLTYFNYEAQQDKSGLPNDRFSAERPEGSISTLTIQRTEQRDSAMYRCASSLATLGEQYFGPGTRLTVT.

The chain recombines TRBV7-2 with TRBJ2-7; no DNA is available, so the TRBD1 call from TCRdb remains unchecked. Germline CDR1 and CDR2: SGHTA and FQGNSA. The CDR3 contains 11 residues. This CDR3 is CASSRGGGQYF.

The chain combines TRBV7-2 with TRBJ2-7. The CDR3 sequence is 13 residues long. From germline, CDR1 is SGHTA and CDR2 FQGNSA. Here the CDR3 reads CASSLTSLYEQYF.

The V and J genes are TRBV6-5 and TRBJ2-7. The CDR3 contains 13 residues. Per the germline V gene, CDR1 is MNHEY and CDR2 is SVGAGI. CDR3 residues: CASSGHEGSFQYF.

The chain carries TRBV28 and TRBJ2-1; TCRdb's D call of TRBD1 is untestable without DNA. CDR1 is MDHEN, CDR2 SYDVKM, per germline. This CDR3 is 15 amino acids long. The CDR3 protein is CASSLWTGEVNEQFF.

The chain has TRBV20-1 and TRBJ2-3. CDR1 and CDR2 from the germline V gene are DFQATT and SNEGSKA (reference sequence). This CDR3 has 14 amino acids. Here the CDR3 reads CSARMAVSTDTQYF.

The chain combines TRBV23-1 with TRBJ2-4; as DNA is missing, the TRBD1 call by TCRdb cannot be tested. TRBV23-1 is identified as an open reading frame with a role that is uncertain. The CDR3 has 14 residues. This chain's CDR3 is CASRYRAAKNIQYF.

V and J are TRBV9 and TRBJ1-1; TCRdb picks TRBD1, but there is no DNA to check that call. The CDR3 has 15 amino acids. The germline CDR1 and CDR2 sequences are SGDLS and YYNGEE. CDR3 sequence reads: CASSVAPDSRTEAFF.

The chain joins TRBV20-1 to TRBJ2-2. Germline CDR1 is DFQATT and CDR2 is SNEGSKA (reference sequence). The CDR3 consists of 13 residues. The CDR3 protein is CSASGRNTGELFF.

This sequence joins TRBV9 and TRBJ1-1; checking the TCRdb D call of TRBD1 is not possible without DNA. The CDR3 has 17 amino acids. Germline CDR1 and CDR2: SGDLS and YYNGEE. CDR3 residues: CASSPGGGDRGDTEAFF.

The chain links TRBV7-9 to TRBJ2-7; TCRdb calls TRBD1, which cannot be checked without DNA. CDR1 and CDR2 (germline): SEHNR, FQNEAQ (reference sequence). CDR3 length: 16 amino acids. CDR3 loop: CASSAFLDSGLYEQYF.

This CDR3 reads CASSFNLIAGELFF. The J gene is TRBJ2-2, the V gene TRBV6-5. CDR3 size: 14 residues. Per the germline V gene, CDR1 is MNHEY and CDR2 is SVGAGI.